This T cell receptor (beta chain) is drawn from a study of identical twins (dated by TCRdb to the mid-2010s). Regarding the complete study: TCR alpha and beta repertoires from monozygotic twins, unrelated adults of various ages and cord blood were deep-sequenced to test whether fetal clonotypes persist. Replicate twin experiments were performed at different times using different library preparation protocols to rule out contamination.

Every donor was a healthy Caucasian. The researchers also sequenced three unrelated adults who were not twins: a male aged 18 to 29, a male aged 50 to 60, and a female aged 50 to 60. Miltenyi CD45RO+ enrichment and human naive T-cell isolation kits were used to isolate memory (CD45RO+) and naive T cells from PBMC. Overall study outcomes, separate from this receptor: Zero-insertion analyses could be partly confounded by invariant T cells such as MAIT and iNKT, though diverse VJ usage argued against such confounding for most clonotypes. Compared with coincidental sharing between unrelated individuals, out-of-frame TCR alpha sequences shared between twins had an excess of sequences with low generation probability. Excess twin sharing in beta out-of-frame sequences was weaker because fewer shared sequences lowered the signal-to-noise ratio. Fewer insertions were carried by abundant cord blood beta clonotypes; a weaker similar trend was observed in young adult naive repertoires, while no such trend was observed in memory repertoires. In monozygotic twins, recombination models systematically underestimated out-of-frame TCR alpha sharing, but the models matched the sharing seen between unrelated individuals. Because the same donors could not be followed over many years, the conclusions depended on cross-sectional statistical analysis.

Receptor libraries were prepared by 5' RACE. Data came from an Illumina HiSeq 2000. A universal primer binding site was introduced by template switching, and a unique molecular identifier was present in the final cDNA, enabling accurate counting of TCR cDNA molecules. Specific primers in the conserved constant-segment region were used to synthesize first-strand cDNA for TCR alpha and beta chains. Each cDNA library was double barcoded, with a SMART-Mk sample barcode plus Illumina barcodes, to control for contamination. TruSeq adapter sequences and Illumina sample barcodes were added in two successive PCR steps. The Illumina HiSeq platform was used with custom primers to sequence TCR alpha and beta cDNA libraries. In the paper's pipeline: MiGEC processed the raw reads to extract unique molecular identifiers, while MiXCR was used to determine the CDR3 positions. Recombination models were inferred per individual with the repgenHMM and IGoR tools using an EM algorithm. Shared clonotype analysis was performed with the tcR package in R, normalizing sharing by the product of cloneset sizes. To study raw recombination free of thymic and clonal selection effects, out-of-frame nonproductive sequences were analyzed. The raw public reads went through TCRdb reprocessing: fastp at Q25, MiXCR clone calling, in-frame beta chains kept. CDR3 protein sequences are deduplicated, and each keeps its most common genes and DNA. These V and J calls are TCRdb output, not the study's own analysis. Here the sample has about 390,000 distinct CDR3 sequences; roughly 9% occur a single time. The top ten hold 7.5% to 9.5% of the sample.

The cysteine opens and the phenylalanine closes a CDR3 of 15 amino acids. Only CDR3 DNA is held: 45 bases, read in frame from base 1. V lost 4 bases and J lost 6 bases, and the count of bases not matched to a germline gene is 6. The germline V gene encodes CDR1 ENHRY and CDR2 SYGVKD. Of note for this clonotype: Its antigen remains unidentified. Within one base of it there is no much larger clone, and no base qualities were kept.

Sequencing was performed on naive T cells sorted from blood. Read against the paper, the sample's cell subset or site label means: cells isolated with a human naive T-cell isolation kit. The rearranged chain carries TRBV10-3 and TRBJ2-1, and TRBD1 aligns with 10 junction nucleotides. The sequence was collected from a woman aged 50 to 60 in good health. Here is the DNA: TGTGCCATCAGTGTTGGGACAGGGGTTACCAATGAGCAGTTCTTC. This yields the protein CAISVGTGVTNEQFF.